These 19 T cell receptor beta chains were all obtained from the same sample, sequenced in a study of cytomegalovirus exposure and HLA in healthy donors. PCR involved 60 Vbeta and 13 Jbeta primers. Assay used: immunoSEQ multiplex PCR; TCRdb lists only in-frame clones, some missing. Counted here are approximately 100,000 clones, around 85% occurring once; the ten biggest clones make up about 3.7%. Sequencing was done on a sample of PBMCs. These receptors were obtained from a man in his thirties or forties in good health and CMV-seronegative.

The chain uses TRBV15 and TRBJ1-2; tentative D call: TRBD1 (5 bases). The CDR3 length is 13 residues. V was trimmed by 5 bases and J by 8 bases, leaving 15 bases between them. Looked up from germline, CDR1 is LNHNV and CDR2 is YYDKDF (reference sequence). CDR3 region: CATSVRTNQGYTF. CDR3 DNA: TGTGCCACCAGCGTCAGGACAAACCAGGGCTACACCTTC.

The chain uses TRBV7-2 and TRBJ1-2, with 9 positions matching TRBD1. Looked up from germline, CDR1 is SGHTA and CDR2 is FQGNSA. The V segment lost 2 bases and the J segment 11 bases; nucleotides outside the gene matches: 6. The CDR3 spans 13 residues. The CDR3 is CASSLRQGERYTF. CDR3 bases: TGTGCCAGCAGCTTACGACAGGGGGAGAGATACACCTTC.

This chain uses TRBV5-4 with TRBJ2-1, with TRBD1 as a possible D gene (5 bases). Looked up from germline, CDR1 is SGHNT and CDR2 is YYREEE (reference sequence). The CDR3 extends over 15 amino acids. Trimming removed 4 bases at V and 9 bases at J, with 20 bases between. The CDR3 is CASSPDSYQMGEQFF. DNA for the CDR3: TGTGCCAGCAGCCCAGACAGCTATCAGATGGGTGAGCAGTTCTTC.

The J gene is TRBJ2-4, the V gene TRBV19; 9 bases match TRBD1. This CDR3 has 13 amino acids. Germline CDR1 reads LNHDA; CDR2 reads SQIVND (reference sequence). The ends lost 7 bases at V and 6 bases at J; junction bases unmatched: 4. The CDR3 DNA reads as TGTGCCAGTACCGGGACAGGGATAAACATTCAGTACTTC. It specifies CASTGTGINIQYF.

This chain uses TRBV6-1 with TRBJ2-7, with D possibly TRBD1 on 5 matching bases. The V end was cut by 4 bases, the J end by 2 bases, with 12 bases between. The CDR3 is made up of 14 amino acids. The germline V gene has CDR1 MNHNS and CDR2 SASEGT. This chain's CDR3 is CASSVTGAAYEQYF. CDR3 nucleotide sequence: TGTGCCAGCAGTGTAACAGGCGCAGCCTACGAGCAGTACTTC.

The chain employs TRBV28 and TRBJ1-5; tentative D call: TRBD1 (6 bases). V gave up 5 bases and J gave up 9 bases, with 17 bases separating them. The germline gives CDR1 MDHEN, CDR2 SYDVKM. The CDR3 length is 14 residues. Written as DNA, the CDR3 is TGTGCCAGCAGTCAGACAGGCCCGGATCTGCCCCAGCATTTT. Protein product: CASSQTGPDLPQHF.

The V call is TRBV7-6, the J call TRBJ1-4; D is uncertain. This CDR3 has 17 amino acids. CDR1 is SGHVS and CDR2 is FNYEAQ in the germline V gene. Between the trimmed V and J ends, which lost 1 base and 5 bases, there was a span of 17 bases. The DNA of the CDR3 is TGTGCCAGCAGCTTAGTGCCGGGTCCCGGGAAGAATGAAAAACTGTTTTTT. It specifies CASSLVPGPGKNEKLFF.

The chain is built from TRBV13 and TRBJ1-3, with a possible D match to TRBD1 (5 bases). The germline CDR1 and CDR2 sequences are PRHDT and FYEKMQ (reference sequence). V lost 5 bases and J 8 bases, leaving 10 bases between the germline ends. The length of the CDR3 is 12 residues. CDR3 nucleotides: TGTGCCAGCAGCGTCGACAGAGACACCATATATTTT. It yields the protein CASSVDRDTIYF. Complete variable domain (other parts from reference TRBV13 and TRBJ1-3): AAGVIQSPRHLIKEKRETATLKCYPIPRHDTVYWYQQGPGQDPQFLISFYEKMQSDKGSIPDRFSAQQFSDYHSELNMSSLELGDSALYFCASSVDRDTIYFGEGSWLTVV.

The chain employs TRBV5-1 and TRBJ2-5, with TRBD1 identical over 9 bases. This CDR3 comprises 15 residues. The trim removed 2 bases at V and 5 bases at J, leaving 7 bases unmatched. Germline-derived CDR1 and CDR2 are SGHRS and YFSETQ. The CDR3 nucleotides read TGCGCCAGCAGCTTACCGGGACAGGGATCGGAGACCCAGTACTTC. This translates into CASSLPGQGSETQYF.

V usage is TRBV5-1 and J usage is TRBJ2-3, with D maybe TRBD1 (6 bases). The V and J ends lost 3 bases and 2 bases respectively, with 13 bases between them. Germline CDR1 and CDR2: SGHRS and YFSETQ. The CDR3 is 15 residues long. CDR3 in amino acids: CASSSLQGPTDTQYF. The CDR3 DNA reads TGCGCCAGCAGCTCGCTACAGGGTCCCACAGATACGCAGTATTTT.

This clone came up once. V gene TRBV9 combines with J gene TRBJ1-1, with 10 bases identical to TRBD1. Unmatched junction bases numbered 4, after V lost 4 bases and J lost 4 bases. The germline V gene encodes CDR1 SGDLS and CDR2 YYNGEE. The CDR3 totals 14 residues. Here the CDR3 reads CASSRDRGSTEAFF. The CDR3 nucleotides read TGTGCCAGCAGCCGGGACAGGGGATCCACTGAAGCTTTCTTT.

The sample holds one count of this clone. The chain joins TRBV18 to TRBJ2-4; a weak D match, TRBD2 (6 bases). The CDR3 is 15 amino acids. Trimming cost V 3 bases and J 0 bases, with 9 bases left between them. CDR1 KGHSH and CDR2 LQKENI come from the germline V gene. CDR3 protein: CASSPEGIAKNIQYF. CDR3 in DNA: TGTGCCAGCTCACCGGAGGGGATAGCCAAAAACATTCAGTACTTC.

This chain uses TRBV10-3 with TRBJ2-7; TRBD2 agrees at 7 bases. Germline V gene data show CDR1 as ENHRY and CDR2 as SYGVKD. V shed 4 bases, J shed 7 bases, and the junction held 13 bases outside the gene matches. The CDR3 is made up of 15 amino acids. The CDR3 is CAISVGLEPTLEQYF. The CDR3, as DNA: TGTGCCATCAGTGTTGGACTAGAACCGACCTTGGAGCAGTACTTC.

The chain has TRBV15 and TRBJ2-3; the match to TRBD1 covers 8 bases. This CDR3 is built from 15 residues. Trimming at V came to 5 bases and at J to 1 base, leaving 5 bases not matched to a gene. Per germline, CDR1 LNHNV and CDR2 YYDKDF (reference sequence). Here the CDR3 reads CATSLNRGGTDTQYF. CDR3 bases: TGTGCCACCAGCCTGAACAGGGGGGGCACAGATACGCAGTATTTT.

This chain uses TRBV29-1 with TRBJ2-7, with D tentatively TRBD2 (6 bases). V lost 7 bases and J lost 2, with 21 bases in between. The CDR3 length is 15 residues. Germline CDR1 reads SQVTM; CDR2 reads ANQGSEA. The CDR3 protein is CSGRFPGLLAYEQYF. The CDR3 region has the DNA TGCAGCGGCCGATTTCCGGGACTCTTGGCCTACGAGCAGTACTTC.

This sequence joins TRBV6-1 and TRBJ1-2, with 8 bases identical to TRBD1. This CDR3 has 13 amino acids. Trimming removed 1 base from V and 14 bases from J; junction bases left unmatched: 9. Germline CDR1 reads MNHNS; CDR2 reads SASEGT. The DNA for the CDR3 is TGTGCCAGCAGTGAAGTCCGACAGGGGATTTTGACCTTC. Protein: CASSEVRQGILTF.

This chain uses TRBV5-4 with TRBJ1-2; 7 bases line up with TRBD1. The CDR3 spans 13 residues. The germline V gene encodes CDR1 SGHNT and CDR2 YYREEE (reference sequence). Trimming at V came to 4 bases and at J to 5 bases, leaving 5 bases not matched to a gene. CDR3 region: CASSVQGKYGYTF. Here the CDR3 DNA reads TGTGCCAGCAGCGTACAGGGGAAGTATGGCTACACCTTC.

The chain links TRBV4-1 to TRBJ1-5, with D unresolved. V lost 4 bases and J lost 1, with 14 bases in between. The CDR3 extends over 16 amino acids. CDR1 is MGHRA, CDR2 YSYEKL, per germline. The CDR3 here is CASSLLYTPSNQPQHF. CDR3 nucleotides: TGCGCCAGCAGCCTCCTGTACACACCCAGCAATCAGCCCCAGCATTTT.

The V call is TRBV2, the J call TRBJ1-2; weak D call: TRBD1 (6 bases). Germline V gene sequence: CDR1 SNHLY, CDR2 FYNNEI. V was trimmed by 6 bases and J by 5 bases, leaving 16 bases between them. The CDR3 contains 14 residues. The CDR3 spells CASSRTQGSYGYTF. CDR3 sequence (DNA): TGTGCCAGCAGCCGTACACAGGGAAGTTATGGCTACACCTTC. The full variable domain, completed using reference TRBV2 and TRBJ1-2, is EPEVTQTPSHQVTQMGQEVILRCVPISNHLYFYWYRQILGQKVEFLVSFYNNEISEKSEIFDDQFSVERPDGSNFTLKIRSTKLEDSAMYFCASSRTQGSYGYTFGSGTRLTVV.